This T cell receptor beta chain was sequenced in a study of blood T cells in healthy people across ages. As regards this clonotype: A read error may account for a junction end that differs from germline.

For the second PCR, which ran for 7 to 11 cycles, a sample-barcoded 5' primer and a J-beta primer mix were used. TCRdb reanalysed the 5' RACE reads using MiXCR and keeps one entry per CDR3 protein. The sample yields about 1.4 million distinct CDR3 sequences, 59% seen once. Germline-derived CDR1 and CDR2 are DFQATT and SNEGSKA (reference sequence). The CDR3 spans 13 residues. V usage is TRBV20-1 and J usage is TRBJ1-3, with D perhaps TRBD1 (5 bases). The sample comprised blood. The source is a man aged 18-30 years in good health. CDR3 amino acids: CSAKQEAGNNIYF. CDR3 DNA: TGCAGTGCTAAACAGGAGGCTGGAAACAACATATATTTT.